This T cell receptor (beta chain) is drawn from a study of cytomegalovirus exposure and HLA in healthy donors. Trimming shortened V by 10 bases and J by 0 bases, and 19 bases separated the two germline ends. Germline V gene data show CDR1 as LNHDA and CDR2 as SQIVND (reference sequence). There are 17 residues in the CDR3. In the PCR, 60 Vbeta and 13 Jbeta primers were used. Produced via immunoSEQ multiplex PCR; TCRdb's table is partial and in-frame only. The sample lists about 150,000 clones, roughly 72% occurring once. This clonotype was sampled from a man aged 35 to 55 in good health and CMV-seronegative. The chain uses TRBV19 and TRBJ2-6; possible D gene TRBD2, 5 bases. The sequenced sample consisted of PBMCs. CDR3 protein: CATKRWTDPSGANVLTF. The CDR3 DNA reads as TGTGCCACCAAGCGGTGGACCGACCCCTCTGGGGCCAACGTCCTGACTTTC.